This T cell receptor beta chain was profiled in a study of CD8 T cells in ankylosing spondylitis (dated by TCRdb to the late 2010s). Regarding the research as a whole: The study profiled T cell receptor beta repertoires in healthy donors and ankylosing spondylitis patients to find disease-linked TCR variants. The full study cohort comprised around 25 ankylosing spondylitis patients and approximately 100 healthy donors. Peripheral blood was sampled, and synovial fluid was also collected from ankylosing spondylitis patients. The paper's findings and limits, for the study overall: In peripheral blood, the disease-linked clones were found at relatively low frequencies and had a CD8+ phenotype. Significant enrichment of the disease-linked clones was reported in matched synovial fluid samples from ankylosing spondylitis patients. A TCR beta motif made up of eight highly homologous amino acid variants appeared to be characteristic of blood from ankylosing spondylitis patients. Some motif variants had previously been reported in the synovial fluid and blood of reactive arthritis patients, which suggests shared mechanisms of disease initiation.

These reads were obtained on an Illumina HiSeq 2500. Quantitative 5'-RACE with molecular barcodes was used to prepare TCR beta libraries. The original pipeline was this. To identify disease-linked TCR variants, a new computational method was used, one built on a probabilistic model of VDJ rearrangement. TCRdb reran the public reads through fastp at Q25 and MiXCR, keeping productive beta chains. When rows share a CDR3 protein, they turn into one entry using the most common DNA and genes. The V and J calls come from TCRdb's annotation, not from the publication. Present in this sample are about 190,000 distinct CDR3 sequences, roughly 13% of which were seen just once. Approximately 10% of the sample is held by the ten biggest clonotypes. Ten or more counts support this clonotype. Its antigen is still unknown. No base quality values were provided; no much bigger clone lies one nucleotide off. The CDR3 covers 13 residues, taking in both the cysteine and the phenylalanine. Only CDR3 DNA remains: 39 bases, in frame from the first base. Compared with germline, V lacks 5 bases and J lacks 6 bases; bases without a gene match: 5. The germline V gene (reference sequence) sets CDR1 to DFQATT and CDR2 to SNEGSKA.

The sequence was collected from a female donor with ankylosing spondylitis or in good health (not recorded which). The specimen was blood, either unsorted or a sorted T cell fraction (not recorded which). The V and J genes are TRBV20-1 and TRBJ2-4; 9 bases in the junction line up with TRBD2. In nucleotide form, the sequence is TGCAGTGCTCAGGGACTAGCCGCAAACATTCAGTACTTC. This gives the protein CSAQGLAANIQYF.